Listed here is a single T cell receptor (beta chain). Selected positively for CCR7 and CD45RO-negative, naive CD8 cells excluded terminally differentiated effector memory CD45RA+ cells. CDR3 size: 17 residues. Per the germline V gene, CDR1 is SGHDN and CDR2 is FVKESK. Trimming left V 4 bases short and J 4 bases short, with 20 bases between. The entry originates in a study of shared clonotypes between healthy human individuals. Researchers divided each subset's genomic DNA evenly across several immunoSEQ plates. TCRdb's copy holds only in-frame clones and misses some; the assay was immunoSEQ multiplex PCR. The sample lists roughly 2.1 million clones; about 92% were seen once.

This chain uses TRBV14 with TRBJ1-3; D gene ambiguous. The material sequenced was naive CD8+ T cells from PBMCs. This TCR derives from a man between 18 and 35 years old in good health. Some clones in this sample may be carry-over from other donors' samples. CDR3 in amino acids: CASSPNSRRTSGNTIYF. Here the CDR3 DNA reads TGTGCCAGCAGCCCGAACAGCCGACGAACATCGGGAAACACCATATATTTT.